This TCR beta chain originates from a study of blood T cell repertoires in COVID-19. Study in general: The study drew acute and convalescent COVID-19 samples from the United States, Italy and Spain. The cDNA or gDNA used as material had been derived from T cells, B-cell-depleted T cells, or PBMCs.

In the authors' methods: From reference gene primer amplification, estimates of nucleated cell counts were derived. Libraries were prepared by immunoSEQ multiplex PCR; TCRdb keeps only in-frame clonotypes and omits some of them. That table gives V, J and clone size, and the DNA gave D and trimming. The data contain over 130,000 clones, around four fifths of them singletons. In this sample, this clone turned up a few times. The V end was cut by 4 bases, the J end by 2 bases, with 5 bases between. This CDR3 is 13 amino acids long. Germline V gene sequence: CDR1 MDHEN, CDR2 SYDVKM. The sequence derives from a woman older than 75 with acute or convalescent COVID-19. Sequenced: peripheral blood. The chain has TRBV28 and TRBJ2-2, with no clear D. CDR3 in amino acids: CASSSLNTGELFF. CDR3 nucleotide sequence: TGTGCCAGCAGTTCCCTTAACACCGGGGAGCTGTTTTTT.